This T cell receptor (beta chain) was obtained from a study of shared clonotypes between healthy human individuals. Using immunoSEQ multiplex PCR, the repertoire was profiled, and TCRdb retains in-frame clones only, with some absent. The repertoire holds 100,000 to 120,000 clones, with around 68% as singletons. Sequenced input: memory CD8+ T cells sorted from blood. Subset defined: CD45RO+ cells pooled with CCR7-negative TemRA cells. This TCR was sampled from a woman under 40 in good health.

The CDR3 is CASSLGDRDSPEQYF. DNA for the CDR3: TGCGCCAGCAGCTTGGGGGACAGGGACTCACCCGAGCAGTACTTC. The chain is built from TRBV5-1 and TRBJ2-7, with 9 positions matching TRBD1. J was trimmed by 6 bases and V by 0 bases; bases with no gene match: 7. The CDR3 sequence is 15 residues long. The germline gives CDR1 SGHRS, CDR2 YFSETQ.